This note documents a single TCR beta chain sequence. Its antigen is still unknown. The data were obtained in a study of shared clonotypes between healthy human individuals. The study, taken as a whole, reports: Although depth was large, rarefaction showed that sequencing of the sorted subsets was incomplete. A handful of donors had approximately 4.6% of their naive CD4 clonotypes in common. Lower generation probabilities were found for non-shared clonotypes than for those shared by all four donors.

V gave up 3 bases and J gave up 5 bases, with 10 bases separating them. The CDR3 is made up of 14 amino acids. Per germline, CDR1 MGHRA and CDR2 YSYEKL. Cells designated naive CD8 were CD45RO-negative and were positively selected for CCR7, with terminally differentiated effector memory CD45RA+ cells excluded. The protocol was immunoSEQ multiplex PCR, while the TCRdb copy is restricted to in-frame clones and leaves out a portion. The table includes around 2,100,000 clones, approximately 95% detected once. The receptor was isolated from a man younger than 30 in good health. Sequenced: naive CD8+ T cells sorted from blood. The rearrangement joins TRBV4-1 to TRBJ1-4, with a possible D match to TRBD1 (6 bases). The CDR3 DNA sequence: TGCGCCAGCAGCCAGGGGGCGAGGAATGAAAAACTGTTTTTT. This sequence encodes CASSQGARNEKLFF.